The 21 T cell receptor beta chains below were found in one sample sequenced in a study of T cells in women clearing cervical HPV infection. TCRdb keeps only in-frame clones here, not all; method: immunoSEQ multiplex PCR. The sample totals 40,000 or so clones; its top ten clones hold under 6.5%. Sequenced input: blood buffy coat. The receptors were gathered from a woman aged 18 to 75 with a cervical HPV16 infection that either progressed to CIN3+ or cleared (not recorded which).

The CDR3 reads CASSIDGGQGRTSGLYEQYF. The sequenced CDR3 bases are TGTGCCAGTAGTATTGATGGCGGACAGGGGAGGACTAGCGGCCTCTACGAG. The chain couples TRBV19 to TRBJ2-7; tentatively, D is TRBD2 (10 bases). The read gets to within 3 residues of the CDR3 end, and the germline J gene fills in the rest. The CDR3 contains 20 residues. In germline, CDR1 is LNHDA, CDR2 SQIVND (reference sequence). Between the trimmed V and J ends, which lost 3 bases and 3 bases, there was a span of 30 bases.

In the case of this clone: The junction differs from germline at one of its ends, possibly a read error. The CDR3 is cut off 3 residues early in the read; its end comes from the germline J gene. The chain carries TRBV7-7 and TRBJ2-3; TRBD2 agrees at 9 bases. The CDR3 has 17 amino acids. Looked up from germline, CDR1 is SSHAT and CDR2 is FNYEAQ (reference sequence). The CDR3 sequence is CASSPSGLAGPTDTQYF. The part of the CDR3 DNA that was read is TGTGCTAGCAGCCCCTCCGGTCTAGCGGGACCCACAGATACG. Drawing the rest from reference TRBV7-7 and TRBJ2-3, the complete variable domain is GAGVSQSPRYKVTKRGQDVTLRCDPISSHATLYWYQQALGQGPEFLTYFNYEAQPDKSGLPSDRFSAERPEGSISTLTIQRTEQRDSAMYRCASSPSGLAGPTDTQYFGPGTRLTVL.

A word on this clone: The missing CDR3 end, 3 residues past where the read stops, is filled in from the germline J gene. The V and J genes are TRBV19 and TRBJ1-2, with 10 bases lining up with TRBD1. Germline V lookup: CDR1 LNHDA, CDR2 SQIVND (reference sequence). CDR3 length equals 14 residues. The V gene end was trimmed by 6 bases and the J gene end by 4 bases; junction bases not matched to a gene: 5. The sequenced part of the CDR3 DNA is TGTGCCAGTAGAGATGGACAGGGGGGCTATGGC. Protein product: CASRDGQGGYG. The whole CDR3 reads CASRDGQGGYGYTF.

Concerning this clone: The CDR3 is cut off 3 residues early in the read; its end comes from the germline J gene. The chain combines TRBV19 with TRBJ2-3; possible D gene TRBD1, 6 bases. Germline-derived CDR1 and CDR2 are LNHDA and SQIVND (reference sequence). The CDR3 is 15 amino acids. The CDR3 DNA, read in part, is TGTGCCAGTAGTTTGGGACACCCTAGCAATCAGCCG. Residues: CASSLGHPSNQP. The full CDR3 reads CASSLGHPSNQPQYF.

As to this clone: The observed sequence ends 3 residues before the CDR3 terminus, with the missing tail filled in from the germline J gene. This chain links TRBV7-2 with TRBJ2-7; 10 bases match TRBD1. This CDR3 contains 14 residues. CDR1 is SGHTA and CDR2 is FQGNSA in the germline V gene. Trimming took 5 bases from V and 5 from J; bases not matched to a gene: 6. CDR3 DNA (partial): TGTGCCAGCAGCCGTGACAGGGGGCTAAACGAG. Protein sequence: CASSRDRGLNE. The CDR3 in its entirety is CASSRDRGLNEQYF.

Of note for this clone: The read ends 3 residues early relative to the CDR3; the germline J gene fills the gap. This chain uses TRBV5-1 with TRBJ2-2; no firm D call. Per germline, CDR1 SGHRS and CDR2 YFSETQ. The CDR3 is 16 amino acids. The CDR3 protein is CASSYATSSYNSPLFF. The sequenced part of the CDR3 DNA is TGCGCCAGCAGCTACGCCACGAGCTCCTATAATTCACCG.

A remark on this clone: The read finishes 3 residues shy of the CDR3 end, and the germline J gene is used to complete it. The chain links TRBV19 to TRBJ2-1; TRBD2 matches 7 bases. The V and J ends lost 4 bases and 9 bases, in that order; junction bases with no gene match: 9. This CDR3 comprises 14 residues. In germline, CDR1 is LNHDA, CDR2 SQIVND (reference sequence). The CDR3 spells CASSKLAEGGEQFF. The sequenced CDR3 bases are TGTGCCAGTAGTAAGCTAGCGGAGGGCGGTGAG.

With respect to this clone: The read ends 3 residues before the CDR3 terminus; that terminus is restored from the germline J gene. This chain uses TRBV7-9 with TRBJ1-2; the D is unclear. The germline V gene has CDR1 SEHNR and CDR2 FQNEAQ (reference sequence). There are 14 residues in the CDR3. The sequenced part of the CDR3 DNA is TGTGCCAGCAGCCTCAGCGGGAGCTCCTACGAC. The encoded protein is CASSLSGSSYD. The full CDR3 is CASSLSGSSYDYTF.

Partial CDR3 DNA: TGTGCCAGCAGCTTGGTGGGACAAAGCTACAATGAG. It yields the protein CASSLVGQSYNE. The CDR3 as a whole reads CASSLVGQSYNEQFF. The chain uses TRBV11-1 and TRBJ2-1, with a possible D match to TRBD1 (6 bases). The CDR3 is cut off 3 residues early in the read; its end comes from the germline J gene. V gave up 3 bases and J gave up 3 bases, with 12 bases separating them. The CDR3 loop spans 15 amino acids. The V gene's germline CDR1 is SGHAT and CDR2 FQDESV (reference sequence).

About this clone itself: The read terminates 3 residues before the CDR3 end, so the remaining end is supplied by the germline J gene. J is TRBJ1-1 and V is TRBV7-9, with D maybe TRBD1 (5 bases). The length of the CDR3 is 13 residues. Germline CDR1 reads SEHNR; CDR2 reads FQNEAQ (reference sequence). Trimming left V 2 bases short and J 5 bases short, with 9 bases between. CDR3 region: CASSLRGDTEAFF. Incomplete CDR3 DNA: TGTGCCAGCAGCTTAAGGGGTGATACTGAA.

Regarding this clone: The read terminates 3 residues before the CDR3 end, so the remaining end is supplied by the germline J gene. The chain carries TRBV19 and TRBJ2-3; TRBD2 matches 11 bases. Germline loops: CDR1 LNHDA, CDR2 SQIVND (reference sequence). After removal of 3 bases from V and 2 bases from J, the junction contained 1 base not matched to a gene. This CDR3 comprises 15 residues. The CDR3 bases that were read are TGTGCCAGTAGTATGACTAGCGGGATCACAGATACG. Translated: CASSMTSGITDT. The entire CDR3 sequence reads CASSMTSGITDTQYF. Drawing the rest from reference TRBV19 and TRBJ2-3, the complete variable domain is DGGITQSPKYLFRKEGQNVTLSCEQNLNHDAMYWYRQDPGQGLRLIYYSQIVNDFQKGDIAEGYSVSREKKESFPLTVTSAQKNPTAFYLCASSMTSGITDTQYFGPGTRLTVL.

CDR3: CASSLGGLAAPRRETQYF. The part of the CDR3 DNA that was read is TGCGCCAGCAGCTTGGGCGGACTAGCGGCCCCTCGACGGGAGACC. The chain recombines TRBV5-1 with TRBJ2-5; 10 nucleotides align to TRBD2. Coverage ceases 3 residues before the CDR3 finishes, and the germline J gene fills in the end. The CDR3 runs 18 residues. With 0 bases clipped from V and 5 bases from J, the junction kept 13 bases outside the gene matches. From germline, CDR1 is SGHRS and CDR2 YFSETQ.

Of note for this clone: Sequencing ends 3 residues short of the CDR3 end; the germline J gene provides the rest. The chain has TRBV18 and TRBJ2-3, with TRBD2 matching over 12 bases. The germline V gene has CDR1 KGHSH and CDR2 LQKENI. J was trimmed by 1 base and V by 6 bases; bases with no gene match: 11. The CDR3 sequence is 18 residues long. This CDR3 is CASSPSPTSGRRTDTQYF. CDR3 DNA, as far as it was read: TGTGCCAGCTCCCCCTCTCCTACTAGCGGGAGGCGCACAGATACG.

Details on this clone: Coverage ceases 3 residues before the CDR3 finishes, and the germline J gene fills in the end. This sequence joins TRBV6-4 and TRBJ1-6, with a weak D call TRBD1 (5 bases). The germline V and J ends were trimmed by 2 bases and 4 bases, with 6 bases remaining between them. Germline-derived CDR1 and CDR2 are MRHNA and SNTAGT. The CDR3 sequence is 14 residues long. CDR3 DNA, as far as it was read: TGTGCCAGCAGTGACGGGGGGTATAATTCACCC. Encoded protein: CASSDGGYNSP. The full CDR3 sequence reads CASSDGGYNSPLHF.

As for this clone: The read finishes 3 residues shy of the CDR3 end, and the germline J gene is used to complete it. The chain carries TRBV20-1 and TRBJ2-3, with TRBD1 matching over 7 bases. The V gene's germline CDR1 is DFQATT and CDR2 SNEGSKA (reference sequence). This CDR3 has 13 residues. The CDR3 protein is CSAPTGANQPQYF. CDR3 DNA (partial): TGCAGTGCGCCAACAGGGGCGAATCAGCCG.

On this clone: The read ends 3 residues shy of where the CDR3 ends; the end is completed using the germline J gene. This chain links TRBV18 with TRBJ2-5; a possible D gene is TRBD2 (6 bases). V lost 6 bases to trimming and J lost 5 bases, with 28 bases between them. This CDR3 is built from 18 residues. Looked up from germline, CDR1 is KGHSH and CDR2 is LQKENI. The CDR3 protein is CASSQQWEVTGWRETQYF. The sequenced part of the CDR3 DNA is TGTGCCAGCTCCCAACAGTGGGAGGTTACAGGTTGGCGGGAGACC.

This clone is called large based on its frequency. Coverage ceases 3 residues before the CDR3 finishes, and the germline J gene fills in the end. This chain uses TRBV5-1 with TRBJ1-5; D remains unclear. Per germline, CDR1 SGHRS and CDR2 YFSETQ. Trimming removed 2 bases from V and 3 bases from J, with 12 bases in between. CDR3 length: 15 amino acids. Incomplete CDR3 DNA: TGCGCCAGCAGCTTAGGTCCACAGTCCAATCAGCCC. The encoded protein is CASSLGPQSNQP. The CDR3 as a whole reads CASSLGPQSNQPQHF.

As concerns this clone: The read terminates 3 residues before the CDR3 end, so the remaining end is supplied by the germline J gene. The rearrangement joins TRBV18 to TRBJ2-1; no firm D call. The V end lost 2 bases, the J end lost 8 bases, and 4 bases lay between the germline ends. Germline V gives CDR1 KGHSH, CDR2 LQKENI. This CDR3 spans 11 amino acids. Partial CDR3 DNA: TGTGCCAGCTCACCATCAGATGAG. It yields the protein CASSPSDE. The entire CDR3 reads CASSPSDEQFF.

A note on this clone: The CDR3 end falls 3 residues outside the read, so it is completed with the germline J gene. The chain couples TRBV28 to TRBJ1-6, with 10 nucleotides matching TRBD1. The CDR3 contains 15 residues. Trimming at V came to 2 bases and at J to 8 bases, leaving 3 bases not matched to a gene. The germline CDR1 and CDR2 sequences are MDHEN and SYDVKM. CDR3 bases read: TGTGCCAGCAGTTTACGACAGGGGGCGTATTCACCC. It is translated as CASSLRQGAYSP. Given in full, the CDR3 is CASSLRQGAYSPLHF.

On this clone: Coverage ceases 3 residues before the CDR3 finishes, and the germline J gene fills in the end. Additional DNA sequences in this sample encode the identical CDR3. The rearrangement uses TRBV20-1 and TRBJ1-5, with 7 positions matching TRBD1. The germline gives CDR1 DFQATT, CDR2 SNEGSKA (reference sequence). There are 13 residues in the CDR3. Trimming at V came to 6 bases and at J to 4 bases, leaving 6 bases not matched to a gene. The CDR3 bases that were read are TGCAGTGCCGCTGGGACAGATAATCAGCCC. It is translated as CSAAGTDNQP. The whole CDR3 sequence reads CSAAGTDNQPQHF.

In regard to this clone: Read coverage stops 3 residues before the CDR3 terminus; the germline J gene supplies the remainder. The genes are TRBV7-6 and TRBJ1-2; D is uncertain. The germline V gene encodes CDR1 SGHVS and CDR2 FNYEAQ. This CDR3 has 13 amino acids. The sequenced part of the CDR3 DNA is TGTGCCAGCAGCTTAGCTCTAGCGGGGATC. This gives the protein CASSLALAGI. The full CDR3 protein reads CASSLALAGIYTF.